This T cell receptor beta chain was recorded in a study of cytomegalovirus exposure and HLA in healthy donors (dated by TCRdb to the late 2010s). For the study in its entirety: An earlier analysis of approximately 640 of the donors reported more than 250 Gb of sequence data and about 100 million unique TCR beta sequences from about 200 million T cells. Roughly 300 gigabases of sequencing data and tens of millions of unique TCR sequences were included in an early release covering roughly 600 HLA-typed donors. Of the 300 to 500 genotyped donors, approximately 81% were placed in the genetic ancestry cluster associated with self-reported Caucasian donors. The aim of the study was to test whether cataloging public T cell receptors could identify signatures of past pathogen exposure. The T cell repertoires of 666 subjects were profiled by immunosequencing and related to cytomegalovirus serostatus. Along with the approximately 650-subject first cohort, a separate validation cohort of some 130 different subjects was used. High-throughput TCR immunosequencing, statistical association of individual TCRs with disease status, and machine learning were combined to predict cytomegalovirus infection status. A later analysis re-analyzed previously published TCR beta repertoires from approximately 670 donors and added high-resolution HLA genotyping to study TCR occurrence patterns. In the later analysis, no new phenotypic data were used to find candidate immune exposures; instead, reliance was placed on TCR beta sequences and their occurrence across donors. In an earlier analysis of a few hundred of the donors, high-throughput TCR beta sequencing was used to judge whether each TCR beta V gene segment behaved as functional or pseudogenic. Donor age, sex, ethnicity and CMV serostatus were collected together with the repertoire data. A later genetic analysis used genome-wide SNP genotypes for about three fifths of the 666 donors, treating that subset as a discovery cohort. All discovery cohort repertoires had been generated using a single sequencing platform. HLA typing included class I and class II loci at four-digit resolution. The number of typed donors differed by locus: about 629-630 for A, B, C, DRB1 and DQB1; 500 to 550 for DQA1; 606 for DPA1; and 450 to 480 for DPB1. About five DR-DQ haplotypes were treated as single units for association and clustering because of strong linkage in the cohort. Among about 400 genotyped donors of the cohort, an average of around 240,000 unique TCR beta nucleotide sequences was sequenced per donor, of which 15% to 20% were non-productive. Here is what the overall study found, with its caveats: A cluster of highly shared sequence variants was judged likely to represent a technical artifact of the sequencing pipeline. In a later genetic analysis, fewer N-insertions in productive TCRs were reported among donors in an Asian-associated ancestry cluster than the roughly 670-donor mean. In both the original and validation cohorts, the classifier was reported to diagnose cytomegalovirus status with high specificity and sensitivity. A later analysis found that TCR association rates varied across HLA loci, with DRB1 alleles showing the most associated TCRs and HLA-C alleles the fewest. Linkage disequilibrium might explain the correlated functional status among segregating V segments, but an unknown experimental factor could not be ruled out. It was suggested by the authors that the approach could potentially be generalized to other disease states and immunological phenotypes. When HLA alleles, especially DR and DQ, strongly co-occurred, attributing TCR associations to individual alleles was difficult. A further reported finding was that TCR beta sequences accurately predicted the HLA-A and HLA-B alleles for most subjects in the first cohort. Sequencing depth was assumed to be roughly uniform across donors in the presence/absence analyses, though that assumption may not hold. In a later analysis, HLA-associated TCR beta chains were found to be more clonally expanded and to have lower generation probabilities than equally common non-associated chains. A few of the identified cytomegalovirus-associated TCR beta chains were confirmed in vitro to be specific for cytomegalovirus antigens. In the study, approximately 160 TCR beta chains were listed as associated with cytomegalovirus. A later analysis associated 16,951 TCR beta sequences with specific HLA alleles at a false discovery rate of 0.05. HLA typing was unavailable for some donors at each locus, so association tests used only the typed subset. The 87-base-pair reads could not distinguish some IMGT-functional V segments, including TRBV6-2 and TRBV6-3, so those segments were excluded. A later analysis found that most CMV-associated TCR beta chains appeared HLA-restricted, with HLA associations seemingly driven largely by CMV exposure. V-gene and J-gene trimming of TCR beta chains was associated with a missense DCLRE1C variant in a later genetic analysis, and the association was replicated in an independent cohort. About 15 rarely observed V segments, including chromosome 9 orphons, were excluded from the earlier analysis of approximately 500 of the donors because counts were too low. Most TCR sequences were seen in very few donors, while some public TCRs were found in many individuals. Immune exposure information for the cohort was limited to CMV serostatus. Only TCR beta chains were sequenced in this cohort, and the absence of alpha or paired-chain data limited detectable features. In a later analysis, several top co-occurrence clusters were reported to appear linked to parvovirus B19, influenza, CMV and Epstein-Barr virus. An earlier analysis of approximately 540 of the donors showed that most TCR beta V segments appeared in productive rearrangements either about 87% or about 30% of the time, which broadly matched IMGT annotations.

The cohort comprised 710 or so healthy bone marrow donors. All cohort members were sampled while nominally healthy, although unrecorded immune exposures were likely present. The donor was CMV seronegative and belonged to the group of roughly 330 seronegative cohort members. A peripheral blood sample was provided by each donor, and peripheral blood mononuclear cells were used for TCR beta sequencing. The Qiagen DNeasy Blood Extraction Kit was used to extract genomic DNA from the blood cell samples. The CDR3 starts with the cysteine, ends with the phenylalanine, and has 17 residues. This entry keeps only the CDR3 DNA: 51 bases, framed from base 1. Trimming removed 10 bases from V and 8 bases from J; the gene matches leave 22 bases unexplained. Taken from the germline V gene (reference sequence), the CDR1 and CDR2 loops are LNHDA and SQIVND. To prepare the library, the immunoSEQ multiplex PCR assay was applied. The multiplex PCR relied on a mix of 60 forward primers for TCR Vbeta segments and 13 reverse primers for TCR Jbeta segments. Amplification of the CDR3 region of rearranged TCR beta genes was performed with a multiplex PCR assay on genomic DNA. Amplified TCR beta libraries were sequenced as 87-base-pair reads on the Illumina HiSeq System. The study's processing was this. A later analysis counted approximately 76 million unique TCR beta chains across the 600 to 850 repertoires, and some 11 million of these chains were shared by at least two donors. Raw reads were error-corrected and collapsed into unique sequences by a nearest-neighbor algorithm in which closely related sequences were merged to remove PCR and sequencing errors. CDR3 sequences were aligned to IMGT reference sequences to assign V, D and J gene segments. Each retained sequence needed at least a six-nucleotide match to both a V gene segment and a J gene segment. Rearrangements were called productive when the CDR3 lacked stop codons and stayed in frame with V and J; all others were non-productive. CDR3 was defined by IMGT convention, running from the second conserved V-encoded cysteine to the conserved J-encoded phenylalanine. Sequences without an unambiguous match to a single V gene segment were excluded from the earlier analysis of approximately 600 of the donors. An earlier analysis of 587 of the donors classified V segments as functional when productive rearrangements were above 56.7% and as segregating when the standard deviation between donors was above 5%. A statistical classification framework was built to diagnose cytomegalovirus status from the catalog of TCR beta chain sequences. V and J gene assignment, in a later analysis, came from comparing TCR nucleotide sequences with IMGT/GENE-DB human TR gene sequences. Using the TCRdist pipeline, a later analysis assigned CDR3 sequences along with most-parsimonious VDJ recombination scenarios. In a later analysis, each TCR beta chain was defined by its CDR3 amino acid sequence together with its V-gene family, and reads lacking a unique V-gene family were excluded. In a later analysis, several hundred highly shared, low-generation-probability nucleotide sequences were removed to address suspected cross-contamination and a sequencing artifact. A later analysis calculated a clonal expansion index for each public chain from normalized within-repertoire ranks of inferred template counts. In a later analysis, generation probabilities were computed with a VDJ recombination model fitted to out-of-frame rearrangements, and the resulting probabilities were checked against IGoR. In a later analysis, TCR-TCR, TCR-HLA and TCR-CMV co-occurrence was scored with hypergeometric tests, and a repertoire-size bias correction was applied to TCR pairs. In a later analysis, false discovery rates were estimated by permuting HLA or CMV assignments 20 times. In a later analysis, co-occurring TCRs were grouped with DBSCAN, and TCRdist sequence similarity was added when clustering was performed within HLA-allele-positive subsets. Repertoires with fewer than 30,000 or more than 120,000 public chains, plus five repertoires with anomalous nucleotide sharing, were excluded from co-occurrence clustering. The clones in this table, taken by TCRdb from immuneACCESS, are in-frame only. Not every clone is retained; where verified, under half of the shortfall comes from an unresolved V gene, and the cause of the rest is unknown. The D gene and trimming were derived from the DNA, and the V and J assignments and clone size from that table. The sample has around 130,000 clones on record. The top ten clonotypes cover about 1.4% of the sample.

Concerning this clone itself: This clone's antigen is unknown.

The receptor comes from a woman in her thirties or forties in good health and CMV-seronegative. This sequence uses TRBV19 and TRBJ1-4, and TRBD1 matches 7 of the central bases. Source material: PBMCs. The DNA sequence is TGTGCCACGTCGACGGAATATTCGACAGGGAGGAACGAAAAACTGTTTTTT. It is translated as CATSTEYSTGRNEKLFF.